These 27 T cell receptor beta chains originate from one sample sequenced in a study of blood T cell repertoires in COVID-19. Data came from immunoSEQ multiplex PCR; TCRdb stores just in-frame clones and leaves some out. This table has 200,000 to 300,000 clones, over 70% appearing once. The sample consisted of peripheral blood. The receptor set was obtained from a human donor in a cohort sampled during active COVID-19.

J is TRBJ1-5 and V is TRBV27; 8 nucleotides line up with TRBD1. This CDR3 is 14 amino acids long. Germline values: CDR1 MNHEY, CDR2 SMNVEV (reference sequence). Trimming removed 6 bases from V and 0 bases from J; junction bases left unmatched: 1. The CDR3 spells CASRTGGSNQPQHF. The DNA for the CDR3 is TGTGCCAGCAGAACAGGGGGTAGCAATCAGCCCCAGCATTTT.

The gene calls are TRBV4-3 and TRBJ2-7, with a possible D match to TRBD2 (5 bases). Germline values: CDR1 LGHNA, CDR2 YSLEER. The CDR3 loop spans 14 amino acids. Trimming removed 0 bases from V and 2 bases from J, with 8 bases in between. The CDR3 sequence is CASSQERGPYEQYF. CDR3 nucleotide sequence: TGCGCCAGCAGCCAAGAGCGCGGGCCCTACGAGCAGTACTTC.

In its sample, this clone was seen once. This chain joins TRBV5-1 and TRBJ1-1; TRBD1 matches at 9 bases. There are 17 residues in the CDR3. Germline CDR1 SGHRS, CDR2 YFSETQ. The junction had 14 bases not matched to a gene; V was cut back by 4 bases and J by 4 bases. CDR3: CASSPPGTGWDGTEAFF. In DNA, the CDR3 is TGCGCCAGCAGCCCGCCCGGGACAGGGTGGGATGGCACTGAAGCTTTCTTT.

This chain links TRBV4-1 with TRBJ1-1; D is ambiguous. The germline gives CDR1 MGHRA, CDR2 YSYEKL. The CDR3 covers 14 residues. Trimming stripped 7 bases from V and 2 bases from J, with 14 bases between. The CDR3 DNA reads as TGCGCCAGCACCCCGACTTACCCCAACACTGAAGCTTTCTTT. Translation: CASTPTYPNTEAFF.

This clone appeared a few times. This sequence joins TRBV24-1 and TRBJ2-3; maybe TRBD1 (5 bases). Trimming shortened V by 5 bases and J by 4 bases, and 18 bases separated the two germline ends. Germline V gene sequence: CDR1 KGHDR, CDR2 SFDVKD. The CDR3 totals 16 residues. The CDR3 reads CATSAPGILGADTQYF. CDR3 nucleotide sequence: TGTGCCACCAGTGCGCCAGGGATACTGGGCGCAGATACGCAGTATTTT.

The CDR3 here is CASSGHDIQETQYF. CDR3 nucleotides: TGCGCCAGCAGCGGCCACGACATTCAAGAGACCCAGTACTTC. The chain combines TRBV5-1 with TRBJ2-5; unclear D gene. CDR3 length: 14 residues. The germline gives CDR1 SGHRS, CDR2 YFSETQ. Trimming removed 4 bases from V and 2 bases from J, with 12 bases in between.

This chain joins TRBV5-4 and TRBJ1-6, with D unresolved. Germline CDR1 reads SGHNT; CDR2 reads YYREEE (reference sequence). The CDR3 has 14 residues. Trimming shortened V by 5 bases and J by 7 bases, and 13 bases separated the two germline ends. As DNA, the CDR3 is TGTGCCAGCAGTTCTGCCCGAGGGAATTCACCCCTCCACTTT. Its translation is CASSSARGNSPLHF.

This clone was seen a single time. J is TRBJ2-5 and V is TRBV5-5, with 10 bases that match TRBD2. The V and J ends lost 0 bases and 2 bases, in that order; junction bases with no gene match: 16. Germline CDR1 SGHKS, CDR2 YYEKEE (reference sequence). The CDR3 is made up of 20 amino acids. This CDR3 reads CASSLAVSGRIRFHQETQYF. CDR3 nucleotide sequence: TGTGCCAGCAGCTTGGCGGTTAGCGGGAGGATTAGGTTCCATCAAGAGACCCAGTACTTC.

The rearrangement uses TRBV2 and TRBJ2-7, with 8 bases matching TRBD2. This CDR3 spans 13 amino acids. The V and J ends lost 6 bases and 2 bases, in that order; junction bases with no gene match: 3. CDR1 is SNHLY and CDR2 is FYNNEI in the germline V gene. The CDR3: CASRQGLAYEQYF. The CDR3 DNA follows: TGTGCCAGCAGACAGGGACTAGCCTACGAGCAGTACTTC. The complete variable domain, with remaining parts taken from reference TRBV2 and TRBJ2-7, reads EPEVTQTPSHQVTQMGQEVILRCVPISNHLYFYWYRQILGQKVEFLVSFYNNEISEKSEIFDDQFSVERPDGSNFTLKIRSTKLEDSAMYFCASRQGLAYEQYFGPGTRLTVT.

The CDR3 DNA follows: TGCGCCAGCAGTCACTGGGCTGACGGGGACAGCAAGACCGTGCGCTACGAGCAGTACTTC. Residues: CASSHWADGDSKTVRYEQYF. V gene TRBV23-1 combines with J gene TRBJ2-7, with 7 bases that match TRBD1. TRBV23-1 is an ORF, with its function uncertain. This CDR3 spans 20 amino acids. Trimming at V came to 3 bases and at J to 3 bases, leaving 23 bases not matched to a gene.

This chain links TRBV28 with TRBJ1-4, with a tentative D call TRBD1 (5 bases). Per germline, CDR1 MDHEN and CDR2 SYDVKM. CDR3 length: 14 residues. Between the trimmed V and J ends, which lost 2 bases and 7 bases, there was a span of 11 bases. DNA of the CDR3: TGTGCCAGCAGTTTACAAGGGAGGGGTGAAAAACTGTTTTTT. Translating it yields CASSLQGRGEKLFF. The whole variable domain, remainder taken from reference TRBV28 and TRBJ1-4, is DVKVTQSSRYLVKRTGEKVFLECVQDMDHENMFWYRQDPGLGLRLIYFSYDVKMKEKGDIPEGYSVSREKKERFSLILESASTNQTSMYLCASSLQGRGEKLFFGSGTQLSVL.

This clone was recorded only once. The chain is built from TRBV2 and TRBJ1-2; TRBD1 matches at 8 bases. J lost 4 bases, V lost 2 bases, and 9 bases had no gene match. The CDR3 extends over 16 amino acids. Per germline, CDR1 SNHLY and CDR2 FYNNEI. CDR3 region: CASSERGSGGGYGYTF. Here the CDR3 DNA reads TGTGCCAGCAGTGAAAGGGGGTCAGGGGGCGGCTATGGCTACACCTTC.

The chain combines TRBV3-1 (or the pseudogene TRBV3-2) with TRBJ1-6; D call uncertain. Germline loops: CDR1 LGHDT, CDR2 YNNKEL (reference sequence). This CDR3 region has 13 residues. V was shortened by 11 bases and J by 4 bases, with 12 bases between the two germline ends. CDR3 amino acids: CACHAQYNSPLHF. The CDR3 nucleotides are TGTGCCTGCCATGCCCAGTATAATTCACCCCTCCACTTT.

This chain uses TRBV7-6 with TRBJ2-3; TRBD2 might be the D (5 bases). The germline V and J ends were trimmed by 1 base and 0 bases, with 11 bases remaining between them. The CDR3 extends over 16 amino acids. Germline CDR1 is SGHVS and CDR2 is FNYEAQ. The CDR3 loop is CASSLGALVSTDTQYF. Here the CDR3 DNA reads TGTGCCAGCAGCTTAGGGGCACTAGTTAGCACAGATACGCAGTATTTT.

This clone has only a few counts. The chain recombines TRBV4-1 with TRBJ1-6; D uncertain. V was cut by 0 bases and J by 9 bases, with 6 bases left in between. CDR3 length: 13 residues. Germline CDR1 MGHRA, CDR2 YSYEKL. The CDR3 is CASSQDRVSPLHF. CDR3 coding DNA: TGCGCCAGCAGCCAAGATCGAGTTTCACCCCTCCACTTT.

The chain has TRBV7-2 and TRBJ2-7; 9 nucleotides line up with TRBD1. The CDR3 is 15 residues long. Looked up from germline, CDR1 is SGHTA and CDR2 is FQGNSA. With 2 bases clipped from V and 5 bases from J, the junction kept 7 bases outside the gene matches. The CDR3 nucleotides are TGTGCCAGCAGCTTAACCACGGGACAGGGCCACGAGCAGTACTTC. It yields the protein CASSLTTGQGHEQYF.

V is TRBV7-2 and J is TRBJ1-2; 9 bases line up with TRBD1. The germline V gene has CDR1 SGHTA and CDR2 FQGNSA. The V gene end was trimmed by 4 bases and the J gene end by 0 bases; junction bases not matched to a gene: 9. The CDR3 is 17 amino acids. The CDR3, as DNA: TGTGCCAGCAGCTCGACCCCCTGGACAGGGGCTAACTATGGCTACACCTTC. This encodes CASSSTPWTGANYGYTF.

V usage is TRBV7-2 and J usage is TRBJ2-4; weak D call: TRBD1 (5 bases). The CDR3 is 16 amino acids. The ends were cut back, 0 bases at V and 0 bases at J, with 9 bases in the middle. Germline V gene lookup returns CDR1 SGHTA and CDR2 FQGNSA. The CDR3 DNA follows: TGTGCCAGCAGCTTAGCTGGGGCCGGAGCCAAAAACATTCAGTACTTC. Translating gives CASSLAGAGAKNIQYF.

The J gene is TRBJ2-3, the V gene TRBV10-3, with D hard to call. CDR3 length equals 14 residues. Germline assignment: CDR1 ENHRY and CDR2 SYGVKD. V was pared by 6 bases and J by 0 bases, with 10 bases between. The CDR3 DNA reads as TGTGCCATCAGGGGCAGCACTAGCACAGATACGCAGTATTTT. Its translation is CAIRGSTSTDTQYF.

The chain has TRBV15 and TRBJ1-3; a possible D gene is TRBD1 (5 bases). The CDR3 is made up of 15 amino acids. CDR1 is LNHNV, CDR2 YYDKDF, per germline (reference sequence). Trimming took off 5 bases at V and 0 bases at J, with 11 bases between the two ends. This chain's CDR3 is CATSGGVDSGNTIYF. CDR3 sequence (DNA): TGTGCCACCAGCGGGGGGGTAGACTCTGGAAACACCATATATTTT.

Only one count was recorded for this clone. The chain uses TRBV9 and TRBJ1-4; D possibly corresponds to TRBD1 (6 bases). V shed 3 bases and J shed 5 bases, with 14 bases lying between them. Germline V gene sequence: CDR1 SGDLS, CDR2 YYNGEE. This CDR3 spans 15 amino acids. The CDR3 coding sequence is TGTGCCAGCAGCGCCCGTGGACAGAGCAATGAAAAACTGTTTTTT. Its translation: CASSARGQSNEKLFF.

The sample holds a few counts of this clone. The rearrangement links TRBV20-1 to TRBJ1-1; 8 nucleotides agree with TRBD1. V trimming: 3 bases; J trimming: 5 bases; junction bases outside the gene matches: 11. Germline assignment: CDR1 DFQATT and CDR2 SNEGSKA (reference sequence). The CDR3 is 15 residues long. CDR3 coding DNA: TGCAGTGCTAGTCGTCCCGACAGGGGCGGTACTGAAGCTTTCTTT. Translated: CSASRPDRGGTEAFF.

The chain combines TRBV5-6 with TRBJ1-2; 8 bases map to TRBD1. CDR3 size: 17 residues. V lost 4 bases, J lost 5 bases, and 16 bases stayed unmatched. From germline, CDR1 is SGHDT and CDR2 YYEEEE. The CDR3 protein is CASSGSADRGGGYGYTF. The CDR3 DNA is TGTGCCAGCAGCGGAAGCGCCGACAGGGGCGGAGGGTATGGCTACACCTTC.

This clone was counted many times. The rearrangement links TRBV7-2 to TRBJ1-6; D ambiguous. Trimming pared 5 bases from V and 7 bases from J, leaving 18 bases between. The CDR3 runs 16 residues. Germline assignment: CDR1 SGHTA and CDR2 FQGNSA. The CDR3 reads CASSLRDGSINSPLHF. The CDR3 DNA follows: TGTGCCAGCAGCCTCCGTGATGGCAGTATAAATTCACCCCTCCACTTT.

This clone turned up a few times. V gene TRBV5-5 combines with J gene TRBJ2-3; D gene unclear. The V end lost 4 bases, the J end lost 0 bases, and 12 bases lay between the germline ends. Germline V lookup: CDR1 SGHKS, CDR2 YYEKEE (reference sequence). The CDR3 loop spans 15 amino acids. Here the CDR3 reads CASSLLAQSTDTQYF. As DNA, the CDR3 is TGTGCCAGCAGCCTTCTGGCACAGAGCACAGATACGCAGTATTTT.

J is TRBJ1-4 and V is TRBV4-3; TRBD1 is a possible D gene (6 bases). There are 15 residues in the CDR3. Trimming cost V 0 bases and J 4 bases, with 9 bases left between them. CDR1 LGHNA and CDR2 YSLEER come from the germline V gene. The CDR3 is CASSQDRGRNEKLFF. The CDR3 coding sequence is TGCGCCAGCAGCCAAGACAGGGGCCGTAATGAAAAACTGTTTTTT.

This chain uses TRBV7-2 with TRBJ2-7; 7 bases are shared with TRBD1. V lost 5 bases, J lost 4 bases, and 5 bases stayed unmatched. Germline CDR1 is SGHTA and CDR2 is FQGNSA. The CDR3 runs 13 residues. CDR3 protein: CASSTRDRYEQYF. CDR3 DNA: TGTGCCAGCAGCACCCGGGACAGATACGAGCAGTACTTC.